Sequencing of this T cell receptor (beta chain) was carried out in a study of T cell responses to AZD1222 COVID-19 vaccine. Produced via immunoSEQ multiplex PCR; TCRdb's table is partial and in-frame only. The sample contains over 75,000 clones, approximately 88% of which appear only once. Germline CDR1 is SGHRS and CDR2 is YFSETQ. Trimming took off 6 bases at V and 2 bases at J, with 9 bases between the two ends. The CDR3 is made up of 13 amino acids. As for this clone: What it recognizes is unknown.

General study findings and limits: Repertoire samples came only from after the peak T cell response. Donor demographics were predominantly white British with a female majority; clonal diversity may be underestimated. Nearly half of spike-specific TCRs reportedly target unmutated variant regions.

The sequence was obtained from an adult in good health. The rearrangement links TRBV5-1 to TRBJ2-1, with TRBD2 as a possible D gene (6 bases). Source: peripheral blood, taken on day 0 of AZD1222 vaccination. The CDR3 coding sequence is TGCGCCAGCATAGGCGGGACCTACAATGAGCAGTTCTTC. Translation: CASIGGTYNEQFF. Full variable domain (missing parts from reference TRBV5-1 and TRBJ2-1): KAGVTQTPRYLIKTRGQQVTLSCSPISGHRSVSWYQQTPGQGLQFLFEYFSETQRNKGNFPGRFSGRQFSNSRSEMNVSTLELGDSALYLCASIGGTYNEQFFGPGTRLTVL.